This is a list of T cell receptor beta chains from one sample in a study of Graves' ophthalmopathy and Graves' hyperthyroidism. TCRdb used MiXCR to reprocess the multiplex PCR reads, holding one entry per CDR3 protein. The sample has 220,000 or so distinct CDR3 sequences, 20% to 25% seen once. The sample consisted of peripheral blood. The receptors were gathered from a woman aged 45-65 years with Graves' ophthalmopathy. The CDR3 runs from the conserved cysteine through the conserved F or W. Fields, in order: clone size, D gene, V gene, J gene, CDR3 protein, CDR3 DNA. D genes are given only for firm matches. The size of a clone is reported for some rows only, either as once, few or many, or as a class for expanded clones.

abundance: -; d_gene: -; v_gene: TRBV2; j_gene: TRBJ1-5; CDR3aa: CASSDTNSNQPQLF; CDR3nt: TGTGCCAGCAGTGATACTAATAGCAATCAGCCCCAGCTTTTT
abundance: many; d_gene: TRBD1; v_gene: TRBV7-8; j_gene: TRBJ1-1; CDR3aa: CASSLQGASVTEAFF; CDR3nt: TGTGCCAGCAGCTTACAGGGGGCATCAGTTACTGAAGCTTTCTTT
abundance: -; d_gene: TRBD2; v_gene: TRBV12-3/TRBV12-4; j_gene: TRBJ2-7; CDR3aa: CASSPLAGGQYF; CDR3nt: TGTGCCAGCAGTCCCCTAGCGGGAGGGCAGTACTTC
abundance: many; d_gene: TRBD1; v_gene: TRBV6-1; j_gene: TRBJ2-7; CDR3aa: CASSRTGNEQYF; CDR3nt: TGTGCCAGCAGCCGGACAGGGAACGAGCAGTACTTC
abundance: many; d_gene: TRBD1; v_gene: TRBV20-1; j_gene: TRBJ2-7; CDR3aa: CSAYIQGASYEQYF; CDR3nt: TGCAGTGCTTACATACAGGGGGCCTCCTACGAGCAGTACTTC
abundance: -; d_gene: TRBD2; v_gene: TRBV27; j_gene: TRBJ2-7; CDR3aa: CACSHRAAGLYEQYF; CDR3nt: TGTGCCTGCAGTCATCGAGCGGCGGGACTATACGAGCAGTACTTC
abundance: many; d_gene: TRBD2; v_gene: TRBV5-1; j_gene: TRBJ2-7; CDR3aa: CASSLGAGENYEQYF; CDR3nt: TGCGCCAGCAGCTTGGGTGCGGGAGAGAATTACGAGCAGTACTTC
abundance: -; d_gene: TRBD1; v_gene: TRBV2; j_gene: TRBJ1-5; CDR3aa: CASRDTGDQPQHF; CDR3nt: TGTGCCAGCAGGGATACAGGGGATCAGCCCCAGCATTTT
abundance: many; d_gene: -; v_gene: TRBV25-1; j_gene: TRBJ2-2; CDR3aa: CASSEGGGGVTGELFF; CDR3nt: TGTGCCAGCAGTGAGGGGGGCGGGGGCGTCACCGGGGAGCTGTTTTTT
abundance: -; d_gene: TRBD1; v_gene: TRBV19; j_gene: TRBJ1-3; CDR3aa: CASSRTGTGNTIYF; CDR3nt: TGTGCCAGTAGTAGGACAGGGACTGGAAACACCATATATTTT
abundance: -; d_gene: TRBD1; v_gene: TRBV6-1; j_gene: TRBJ2-7; CDR3aa: CASSEAGTAPYEQYF; CDR3nt: TGTGCCAGCAGTGAGGCCGGGACAGCTCCCTACGAGCAGTACTTC
abundance: few; d_gene: -; v_gene: TRBV6-1; j_gene: TRBJ1-2; CDR3aa: CASSEDTVGGYTF; CDR3nt: TGTGCCAGCAGTGAAGATACAGTGGGTGGCTACACCTTC
abundance: few; d_gene: -; v_gene: TRBV3-1; j_gene: TRBJ1-1; CDR3aa: CASSLKGGDTEAFF; CDR3nt: TGTGCCAGCAGCCTTAAGGGCGGGGACACTGAAGCTTTCTTT
abundance: many; d_gene: TRBD1; v_gene: TRBV12-3/TRBV12-4; j_gene: TRBJ1-6; CDR3aa: CASKPGTGRNSPLHF; CDR3nt: TGTGCCAGCAAACCGGGGACAGGGCGTAATTCACCCCTCCACTTT
abundance: many; d_gene: -; v_gene: TRBV9; j_gene: TRBJ1-2; CDR3aa: CASSGTAPNYGYTF; CDR3nt: TGTGCCAGCAGCGGGACAGCTCCGAACTATGGCTACACCTTC
abundance: once; d_gene: -; v_gene: TRBV2; j_gene: TRBJ1-1; CDR3aa: CASSDGRTMEGAFF; CDR3nt: TGTGCCAGCAGTGATGGACGGACCATGGAGGGAGCTTTCTTT
abundance: many; d_gene: -; v_gene: TRBV20-1; j_gene: TRBJ2-5; CDR3aa: CSASGPSQETQYF; CDR3nt: TGCAGTGCTTCGGGACCTTCCCAAGAGACCCAGTACTTC
abundance: -; d_gene: TRBD2; v_gene: TRBV20-1; j_gene: TRBJ2-5; CDR3aa: CSAPQGEGETQYF; CDR3nt: TGCAGTGCCCCCCAAGGGGAGGGAGAGACCCAGTACTTC
abundance: many; d_gene: TRBD1; v_gene: TRBV28; j_gene: TRBJ1-2; CDR3aa: CASSLFPGGEGYGYTF; CDR3nt: TGTGCCAGCAGTTTATTCCCAGGGGGGGAAGGATATGGCTACACCTTC
abundance: many; d_gene: -; v_gene: TRBV11-2; j_gene: TRBJ2-4; CDR3aa: CASSLVGSKNIQYF; CDR3nt: TGTGCCAGCAGCCTGGTGGGGTCCAAAAACATTCAGTACTTC
abundance: many; d_gene: -; v_gene: TRBV24-1; j_gene: TRBJ1-2; CDR3aa: CATSDTGAGYGYTF; CDR3nt: TGTGCCACCAGTGACACGGGGGCCGGCTATGGCTACACCTTC
abundance: many; d_gene: -; v_gene: TRBV12-3/TRBV12-4; j_gene: TRBJ1-1; CDR3aa: CASTPGLLLTEAFF; CDR3nt: TGTGCCAGCACCCCGGGACTCCTTTTGACTGAAGCTTTCTTT
abundance: -; d_gene: -; v_gene: TRBV20-1; j_gene: TRBJ2-5; CDR3aa: CSAFNPGLSGETQYF; CDR3nt: TGCAGTGCCTTCAACCCGGGCCTATCAGGGGAGACCCAGTACTTC
abundance: -; d_gene: -; v_gene: TRBV6-1; j_gene: TRBJ1-5; CDR3aa: CASDRTLRNQPQHF; CDR3nt: TGTGCCAGCGATCGGACCCTTCGCAATCAGCCCCAGCATTTT
abundance: many; d_gene: -; v_gene: TRBV7-2; j_gene: TRBJ2-4; CDR3aa: CASSPGVAKNIQYF; CDR3nt: TGTGCCAGCAGTCCGGGAGTAGCCAAAAACATTCAGTACTTC
abundance: many; d_gene: -; v_gene: TRBV7-2; j_gene: TRBJ2-1; CDR3aa: CASSLDRAPSGQFF; CDR3nt: TGTGCCAGCAGCTTAGACAGGGCACCCTCCGGGCAGTTCTTC
abundance: many; d_gene: TRBD1; v_gene: TRBV12-3/TRBV12-4; j_gene: TRBJ1-1; CDR3aa: CASSPDRDRTEAFF; CDR3nt: TGTGCCAGCAGTCCAGACAGGGATCGAACTGAAGCTTTCTTT